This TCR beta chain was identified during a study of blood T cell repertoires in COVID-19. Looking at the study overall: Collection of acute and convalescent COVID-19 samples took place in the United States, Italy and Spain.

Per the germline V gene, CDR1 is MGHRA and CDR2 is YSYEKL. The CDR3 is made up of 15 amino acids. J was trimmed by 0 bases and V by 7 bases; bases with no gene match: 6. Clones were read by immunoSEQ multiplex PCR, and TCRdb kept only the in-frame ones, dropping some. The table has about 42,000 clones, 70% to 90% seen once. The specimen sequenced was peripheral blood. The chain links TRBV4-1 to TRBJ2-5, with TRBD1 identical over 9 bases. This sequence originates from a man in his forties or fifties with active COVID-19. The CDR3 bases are TGCGCCAGCAAGTATAGGACAGGGGACCAAGAGACCCAGTACTTC. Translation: CASKYRTGDQETQYF.